This TCR beta chain was captured by sequencing in a study of cytomegalovirus exposure and HLA in healthy donors. Overall study findings and caveats: A later analysis linked some 18,000 TCR beta sequences to HLA alleles at 0.05 false discovery rate.

PCR amplification relied on 60 Vbeta primers (plus 13 Jbeta primers). Generated by immunoSEQ multiplex PCR, the TCRdb table keeps only in-frame clones and is missing some. The data contain under 40,000 clones, 80% of them singletons. A remark on this clone: Its matching antigen is unknown.

The CDR3 length is 14 residues. Germline CDR1 and CDR2: GTSNPN and SVGIG (reference sequence). V lost 0 bases and J lost 1; bases outside the gene matches: 2. This clonotype originated in a male donor in good health and CMV-seronegative. The source material was PBMCs. V and J are TRBV30 and TRBJ2-5, with 7 bases aligning to TRBD1. CDR3 coding DNA: TGTGCCTGGAGTGTCGGACAGGCCCAAGAGACCCAGTACTTC. This codes for CAWSVGQAQETQYF. Full variable domain (remainder filled in from reference TRBV30 and TRBJ2-5): SQTIHQWPATLVQPVGSPLSLECTVEGTSNPNLYWYRQAAGRGLQLLFYSVGIGQISSEVPQNLSASRPQDRQFILSSKKLLLSDSGFYLCAWSVGQAQETQYFGPGTRLLVL.